This T cell receptor (beta chain) was captured in a study of ipilimumab plus nivolumab after autologous stem cell transplantation. Notes on the study in general: The authors say TCR, Treg and microbiome findings warrant further study.

This clone was counted ten times or more. Its antigen is not known. Checkpoint therapy with ipilimumab 1 mg/kg began 14 to 28 days after transplant. Patients got 3 mg/kg IV nivolumab weeks 1, 4, 7, 10, then biweekly through week 26. Profiled with immunoSEQ multiplex PCR; TCRdb holds only in-frame clones, not every one. Among around 23,000 clones listed, under 75% were seen once. Trimming shortened V by 10 bases and J by 6 bases, and 19 bases separated the two germline ends. The CDR3 consists of 13 residues. Germline values: CDR1 ENHRY, CDR2 SYGVKD. This TCR was recovered from a male donor with diffuse large B-cell lymphoma. The gene calls are TRBV10-3 and TRBJ2-7; D may match TRBD1 or TRBD2 (5 bases each). The input for sequencing was PBMCs, taken in a trial of ipilimumab plus nivolumab as post-transplant consolidation. CDR3 residues: CATHFRVEGEQYF. In nucleotides, the CDR3 is TGTGCCACACATTTCAGGGTCGAGGGCGAGCAGTACTTC.